One sample yielded the 28 T cell receptor beta chains listed below, sequenced in a study of Graves' ophthalmopathy and Graves' hyperthyroidism. From RNA, the CDR3 regions of TCR beta chains were amplified and sequenced. The library came from an HTBI-primed first-round RT-PCR and a second-round multiplex PCR. In TCRdb, the multiplex PCR reads were re-called with MiXCR into one record per CDR3 protein. The sample carries some 25,000 distinct CDR3 sequences, about 50% recorded once. The sequenced material came from peripheral blood. Source of these receptors: an adult woman with stable Graves' hyperthyroidism.

The table lists this clonotype with many counts. The chain joins TRBV3-1 to TRBJ2-7, with 10 bases aligning to TRBD2. V trimming: 4 bases; J trimming: 5 bases; junction bases outside the gene matches: 5. From germline, CDR1 is LGHDT and CDR2 YNNKEL (reference sequence). The CDR3 covers 14 residues. CDR3 amino acids: CASSPTSGNHEQYF. The CDR3 DNA follows: TGTGCCAGCAGCCCCACTAGCGGGAACCACGAGCAGTACTTC.

The genes are TRBV20-1 and TRBJ2-1; no firm D call. Trimming removed 3 bases at V and 2 bases at J, with 11 bases between. From germline, CDR1 is DFQATT and CDR2 SNEGSKA (reference sequence). CDR3 size: 14 residues. The CDR3 region has the DNA TGCAGTGCTAGTAGGCAGGTTACCTACAATGAGCAGTTCTTC. Its translation: CSASRQVTYNEQFF.

This clonotype came up many times. A single base separates this from a much larger clone, so it may be a read error. The J gene is TRBJ2-7, the V gene TRBV5-6; 10 positions agree with TRBD1. Germline V gene lookup returns CDR1 SGHDT and CDR2 YYEEEE. V lost 4 bases and J lost 2; bases outside the gene matches: 6. The CDR3 consists of 15 residues. The CDR3 here is CASSAPGTGAYEQYF. Written as DNA, the CDR3 is TGTGCCAGCAGCGCGCCCGGGACAGGGGCCTACGAGCAGTACTTC. The full variable domain, completed using reference TRBV5-6 and TRBJ2-7, is DAGVTQSPTHLIKTRGQQVTLRCSPKSGHDTVSWYQQALGQGPQFIFQYYEEEERQRGNFPDRFSGHQFPNYSSELNVNALLLGDSALYLCASSAPGTGAYEQYFGPGTRLTVT.

In its sample, this clonotype is medium-sized. The genes are TRBV9 and TRBJ2-7, with D possibly TRBD1 on 6 matching bases. Germline CDR1 reads SGDLS; CDR2 reads YYNGEE. V lost 5 bases to trimming and J lost 1 base, with 25 bases between them. CDR3 length equals 18 residues. CDR3 DNA sequence: TGTGCCAGCAGTGACCCATCAGGGGAGCGCGCTTCTTCCTACGAGCAGTACTTC. This gives the protein CASSDPSGERASSYEQYF.

The chain employs TRBV20-1 and TRBJ1-2; 10 nucleotides align to TRBD1. The CDR3 runs 15 residues. Germline values: CDR1 DFQATT, CDR2 SNEGSKA (reference sequence). V gave up 3 bases and J gave up 4 bases; unmatched junction bases: 8. The CDR3 here is CSARTGTGEGYGYTF. The CDR3 DNA reads as TGCAGTGCTAGGACAGGGACAGGGGAAGGCTATGGCTACACCTTC.

The rearrangement joins TRBV29-1 to TRBJ1-1; no reliable D call. With 7 bases removed from V and 2 bases from J, the gap between germline ends came to 5 bases. The CDR3 covers 10 residues. The V gene's germline CDR1 is SQVTM and CDR2 ANQGSEA. CDR3 coding DNA: TGCAGCGCCCTTAACACTGAAGCTTTCTTT. This encodes CSALNTEAFF.

This clonotype has a handful of counts. A much larger clonotype is one base distant, so this may be a read error. CDR3 in DNA: TGTGCCAGCAGCTCTTCCGGGGCAGGGGTAGAAAAACTGTTTTTT. This encodes CASSSSGAGVEKLFF. V usage is TRBV11-2 and J usage is TRBJ1-4; tentatively, D is TRBD1 (6 bases). The CDR3 consists of 15 residues. With 4 bases removed from V and 8 bases from J, the gap between germline ends came to 17 bases. CDR1 and CDR2 from the germline V gene are SGHAT and FQNNGV.

V and J are TRBV19 and TRBJ2-2; D uncertain. Germline CDR1 reads LNHDA; CDR2 reads SQIVND (reference sequence). The CDR3 is made up of 18 amino acids. Trimming removed 1 base from V and 1 base from J, with 16 bases in between. CDR3 amino acids: CASSIGLSRFLNTGELFF. The CDR3 bases are TGTGCCAGTAGTATAGGGCTAAGTAGGTTCCTGAACACCGGGGAGCTGTTTTTT.

The chain couples TRBV2 to TRBJ2-5; D tentatively fits TRBD1 or TRBD2 (5 bases each). The germline CDR1 and CDR2 sequences are SNHLY and FYNNEI. V lost 6 bases to trimming and J lost 2 bases, with 13 bases between them. This CDR3 comprises 14 residues. For the CDR3, the DNA is TGTGCCAGCAGGAGGGGCAGGGCGCAAGAGACCCAGTACTTC. Residues: CASRRGRAQETQYF.

Only a few counts were recorded for this clonotype. DNA for the CDR3: TGTGCCAGTATGGGAGGGGTCGGTGAGCAGTTCTTC. Translating it yields CASMGGVGEQFF. V usage is TRBV19 and J usage is TRBJ2-1, with TRBD2 matching over 7 bases. V lost 7 bases, J lost 9 bases, and 6 bases stayed unmatched. Germline V gene data show CDR1 as LNHDA and CDR2 as SQIVND (reference sequence). The CDR3 is 12 amino acids.

This clonotype turned up a few times. The V gene is TRBV18, the J gene TRBJ2-1, with 7 positions matching TRBD2. Germline CDR1 and CDR2: KGHSH and LQKENI. J gave up 4 bases and V 3 bases, and 3 bases lay outside the gene matches. CDR3 length equals 14 residues. The CDR3 DNA sequence: TGTGCCAGCTCACCGGGACTACAATACAATGAGCAGTTCTTC. Encoded protein: CASSPGLQYNEQFF. The full variable domain, rest sourced from reference TRBV18 and TRBJ2-1, is NAGVMQNPRHLVRRRGQEARLRCSPMKGHSHVYWYRQLPEEGLKFMVYLQKENIIDESGMPKERFSAEFPKEGPSILRIQQVVRGDSAAYFCASSPGLQYNEQFFGPGTRLTVL.

By share of the sample, this clonotype is medium-sized (0.01 to 0.1%). This chain connects TRBV10-3 to TRBJ2-5, with D perhaps being TRBD1 or TRBD2 (6 bases each). The ends were cut back, 2 bases at V and 4 bases at J, with 17 bases in the middle. Per the germline V gene, CDR1 is ENHRY and CDR2 is SYGVKD. CDR3 length: 16 residues. The CDR3 sequence is CAISEPGALGLETQYF. Here the CDR3 DNA reads TGTGCCATCAGTGAGCCGGGGGCCTTGGGTCTAGAGACCCAGTACTTC.

The rearrangement uses TRBV5-6 and TRBJ2-5; 9 positions match TRBD2. Trimming took 0 bases from V and 2 from J; bases not matched to a gene: 2. Per germline, CDR1 SGHDT and CDR2 YYEEEE. The CDR3 has 15 residues. The chain's CDR3 is CASSLGLAVQETQYF. The DNA of the CDR3 is TGTGCCAGCAGCTTGGGACTAGCGGTACAAGAGACCCAGTACTTC.

V gene TRBV6-5 combines with J gene TRBJ2-1; tentatively, D is TRBD1 (5 bases). Trimming removed 2 bases at V and 0 bases at J, with 8 bases between. The germline V gene has CDR1 MNHEY and CDR2 SVGAGI. This CDR3 spans 15 amino acids. CDR3: CASSYGDSSYNEQFF. The CDR3 DNA follows: TGTGCCAGCAGTTACGGAGACAGCTCCTACAATGAGCAGTTCTTC.

In this sample, this clonotype turned up many times. The chain combines TRBV28 with TRBJ2-3, with 7 bases matching TRBD1. The V gene end was trimmed by 10 bases and the J gene end by 0 bases; junction bases not matched to a gene: 10. This CDR3 is 15 amino acids long. From germline, CDR1 is MDHEN and CDR2 SYDVKM. CDR3 amino acids: CAMGTGALSTDTQYF. CDR3 bases: TGTGCCATGGGAACAGGGGCATTGAGCACAGATACGCAGTATTTT.

The chain employs TRBV19 and TRBJ1-5; 12 bases fit TRBD1. Per germline, CDR1 LNHDA and CDR2 SQIVND (reference sequence). J was trimmed by 7 bases and V by 4 bases; bases with no gene match: 11. The CDR3 has 17 amino acids. The CDR3 is CASSRPGQGAHEQPQHF. CDR3 nucleotides: TGTGCCAGTAGTAGACCGGGACAGGGGGCCCACGAGCAGCCCCAGCATTTT. Supplemented by reference TRBV19 and TRBJ1-5, the full variable domain reads DGGITQSPKYLFRKEGQNVTLSCEQNLNHDAMYWYRQDPGQGLRLIYYSQIVNDFQKGDIAEGYSVSREKKESFPLTVTSAQKNPTAFYLCASSRPGQGAHEQPQHFGDGTRLSIL.

The CDR3 is CSARGSSGSTDTQYF. CDR3 bases: TGCAGTGCTAGGGGGTCTAGCGGGAGCACAGATACGCAGTATTTT. The V call is TRBV20-1, the J call TRBJ2-3; 8 bases fit TRBD2. Looked up from germline, CDR1 is DFQATT and CDR2 is SNEGSKA (reference sequence). CDR3 size: 15 residues. After removal of 3 bases from V and 0 bases from J, the junction contained 5 bases not matched to a gene.

This clonotype was seen many times. This chain connects TRBV4-2 to TRBJ1-1; TRBD1 is a possible D gene (6 bases). V was trimmed by 0 bases and J by 7 bases, leaving 18 bases between them. The CDR3 extends over 16 amino acids. Per the germline V gene, CDR1 is LGHNA and CDR2 is YNFKEQ. CDR3 DNA: TGTGCCAGCAGCCAAGAAGTCCAGGCGGAGGGGGGTGAAGCTTTCTTT. Amino acid sequence: CASSQEVQAEGGEAFF.

This clonotype was counted a few times. The chain has TRBV24-1 and TRBJ1-1; 9 bases align to TRBD1. The CDR3 contains 12 residues. Germline CDR1 KGHDR, CDR2 SFDVKD. J gave up 3 bases and V 10 bases, and 2 bases lay outside the gene matches. The CDR3 coding sequence is TGTGCCACACAGGGGGCATACACTGAAGCTTTCTTT. It is translated as CATQGAYTEAFF.

The chain combines TRBV20-1 with TRBJ2-1; D might be TRBD1 (5 bases). V was clipped by 3 bases and J by 10 bases, with 13 bases between them. The CDR3 spans 12 residues. CDR1 DFQATT and CDR2 SNEGSKA come from the germline V gene (reference sequence). Written as DNA, the CDR3 is TGCAGTGCTAGTGGGTGGGGCGTCGAGCAGTTCTTC. Protein sequence: CSASGWGVEQFF.

This clonotype was seen ten or more times. The chain is built from TRBV4-1 and TRBJ2-3; D is undetermined. With 1 base removed from V and 0 bases from J, the gap between germline ends came to 17 bases. Germline V gives CDR1 MGHRA, CDR2 YSYEKL. This CDR3 region has 18 residues. The CDR3 protein is CASSQGLQVLESTDTQYF. The CDR3 coding sequence is TGCGCCAGCAGCCAAGGGCTACAAGTATTAGAGAGCACAGATACGCAGTATTTT.

The V gene is TRBV20-1, the J gene TRBJ2-1; D ambiguous. Trimming left V 5 bases short and J 9 bases short, with 11 bases between. This CDR3 has 11 residues. CDR1 DFQATT and CDR2 SNEGSKA come from the germline V gene (reference sequence). CDR3 in DNA: TGCAGTGCTGACGGTGTGTTTGAGCAGTTCTTC. Its protein is CSADGVFEQFF.

The rearrangement joins TRBV11-2 to TRBJ2-3; D perhaps matches TRBD2 (6 bases). V was pared by 11 bases and J by 0 bases, with 15 bases between. Germline values: CDR1 SGHAT, CDR2 FQNNGV. This CDR3 is 14 amino acids long. CDR3 DNA: TGTGCCTGGACCTGGGGACTTAGCACAGATACGCAGTATTTT. This codes for CAWTWGLSTDTQYF.

In its sample, this clonotype was seen many times. CDR3 sequence: CATQIGTSVYEQYF. The DNA of the CDR3 is TGTGCCACCCAGATAGGGACTAGCGTTTACGAGCAGTACTTC. The rearrangement links TRBV28 to TRBJ2-7; 10 bases map to TRBD2. Germline V lookup: CDR1 MDHEN, CDR2 SYDVKM. V was clipped by 10 bases and J by 4 bases; unmatched bases: 10. This CDR3 has 14 amino acids.

The V call is TRBV20-1, the J call TRBJ2-3; 8 bases are a match to TRBD1. Looked up from germline, CDR1 is DFQATT and CDR2 is SNEGSKA (reference sequence). CDR3 length: 13 amino acids. V lost 6 bases to trimming and J lost 3 bases; unmatched junction nucleotides: 5. CDR3 region: CSARTGRTDTQYF. CDR3 nucleotide sequence: TGCAGTGCGAGGACAGGGAGGACAGATACGCAGTATTTT.

The chain recombines TRBV7-9 with TRBJ1-2; 9 positions agree with TRBD1. Germline V lookup: CDR1 SEHNR, CDR2 FQNEAQ (reference sequence). The CDR3 runs 15 residues. V lost 5 bases and J lost 4; bases outside the gene matches: 8. CDR3 sequence reads: CASSQGDRAAYGYTF. CDR3 DNA: TGTGCCAGCAGCCAGGGGGACAGGGCAGCCTATGGCTACACCTTC.

In this sample, this clonotype is medium-sized. The CDR3 coding sequence is TGTGCCAGCAGTCAACCTCTCGACCGGGCCGGCACAGATACGCAGTATTTT. It is translated as CASSQPLDRAGTDTQYF. The V call is TRBV7-2, the J call TRBJ2-3; no clear D. The CDR3 length is 17 residues. The germline V gene encodes CDR1 SGHTA and CDR2 FQGNSA. The ends were cut back, 6 bases at V and 1 base at J, with 20 bases in the middle.

This clonotype showed up many times. The rearrangement links TRBV27 to TRBJ2-7; 10 nucleotides line up with TRBD2. This CDR3 has 13 amino acids. The germline V gene has CDR1 MNHEY and CDR2 SMNVEV (reference sequence). Losses at the gene ends were 5 bases for V and 6 bases for J; bases not matched to a gene: 4. The CDR3: CASSASGRGEQYF. Written as DNA, the CDR3 is TGTGCCAGCAGTGCTAGCGGGAGAGGCGAGCAGTACTTC.